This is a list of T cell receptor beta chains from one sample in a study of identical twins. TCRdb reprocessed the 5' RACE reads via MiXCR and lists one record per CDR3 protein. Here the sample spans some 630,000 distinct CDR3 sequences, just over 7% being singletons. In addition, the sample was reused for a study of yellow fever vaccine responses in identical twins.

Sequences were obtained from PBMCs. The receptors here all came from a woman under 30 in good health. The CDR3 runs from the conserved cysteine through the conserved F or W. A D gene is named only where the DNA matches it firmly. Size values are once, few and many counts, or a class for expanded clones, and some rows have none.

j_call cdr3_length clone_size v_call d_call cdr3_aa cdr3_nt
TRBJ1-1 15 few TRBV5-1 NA CASSLDHQGNTEAFF TGCGCCAGCAGCTTGGATCACCAGGGGAACACTGAAGCTTTCTTT
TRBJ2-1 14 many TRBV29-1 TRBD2 CSYAGLAGGNEQFF TGCAGCTACGCGGGGCTAGCGGGAGGGAATGAGCAGTTCTTC
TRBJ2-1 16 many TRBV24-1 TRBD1 CATSEEPGQVYNEQFF TGTGCCACCAGTGAGGAACCGGGACAGGTCTACAATGAGCAGTTCTTC
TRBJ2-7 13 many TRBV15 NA CATSRDRGYEQYF TGTGCCACCAGCAGAGATAGGGGTTACGAGCAGTACTTC
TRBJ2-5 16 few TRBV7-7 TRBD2 CASSSGLAGEYETQYF TGTGCCAGCAGCTCGGGACTAGCGGGAGAATACGAGACCCAGTACTTC
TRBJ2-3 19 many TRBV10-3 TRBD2 CAISPTSAFPRGITDTQYF TGTGCCATCAGTCCGACTAGCGCCTTCCCTCGAGGAATTACAGATACGCAGTATTTT
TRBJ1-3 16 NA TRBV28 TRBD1 CASSSGQGFTGNTIYF TGTGCCAGCAGTTCAGGACAGGGGTTTACTGGAAACACCATATATTTT
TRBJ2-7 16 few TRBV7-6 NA CASSHLGRDSVYEQYF TGTGCCAGCAGCCACCTTGGGAGAGACTCCGTCTACGAGCAGTACTTC
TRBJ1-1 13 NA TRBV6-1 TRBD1 CATTGELGTEAFF TGTGCCACCACAGGGGAGTTAGGAACTGAAGCTTTCTTT
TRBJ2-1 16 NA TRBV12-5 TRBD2 CASGSPGGGSINEQFF TGTGCTAGTGGTTCCCCGGGGGGGGGGAGTATCAATGAGCAGTTCTTC
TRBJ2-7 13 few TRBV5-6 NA CASRPWGSHEQYF TGTGCCAGCAGGCCCTGGGGCAGTCACGAGCAGTACTTC
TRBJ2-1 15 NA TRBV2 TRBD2 CASSDSYGGFNEQFF TGTGCCAGCAGTGACTCCTACGGGGGGTTCAATGAGCAGTTCTTC
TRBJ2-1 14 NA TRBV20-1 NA CSASGYSLYNEQFF TGCAGTGCTAGTGGATACTCCTTATACAATGAGCAGTTCTTC
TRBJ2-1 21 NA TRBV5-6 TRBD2 CASSLSAGLGTSGRHPPEQFF TGTGCCAGCAGCCTCTCGGCAGGGCTTGGGACTAGCGGGAGGCATCCACCTGAGCAGTTCTTC
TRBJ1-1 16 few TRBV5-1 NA CASSIIGGERGTEAFF TGCGCCAGCAGCATAATAGGGGGGGAACGTGGCACTGAAGCTTTCTTT
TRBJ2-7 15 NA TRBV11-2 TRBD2 CASSPLGREDYEQYF TGTGCCAGCAGCCCCCTCGGGCGGGAGGATTACGAGCAGTACTTC
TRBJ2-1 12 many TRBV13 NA CASSLGPSRGFF TGTGCCAGCAGCTTAGGCCCCTCTAGGGGGTTCTTC
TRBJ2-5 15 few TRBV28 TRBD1 CASTPIRGGEETQYF TGTGCCAGCACCCCAATCAGAGGGGGCGAAGAGACCCAGTACTTC
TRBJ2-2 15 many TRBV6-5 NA CASSYSNGGTGELFF TGTGCCAGCAGTTACTCCAACGGTGGGACCGGGGAGCTGTTTTTT
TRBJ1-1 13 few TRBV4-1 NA CASSRQRGTEAFF TGCGCCAGCAGCCGACAGCGCGGGACTGAAGCTTTCTTT
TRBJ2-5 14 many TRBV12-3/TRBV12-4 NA CASSLLGGIETQYF TGTGCCAGCAGTTTGCTGGGGGGTATAGAGACCCAGTACTTC
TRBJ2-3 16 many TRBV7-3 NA CASSLVGGASTDTQYF TGTGCCAGCAGCTTAGTTGGCGGAGCTAGCACAGATACGCAGTATTTT
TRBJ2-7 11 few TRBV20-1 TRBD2 CSARGGDEQYF TGCAGTGCTAGGGGGGGGGACGAGCAGTACTTC
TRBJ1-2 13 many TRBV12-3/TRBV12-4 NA CASSTTVLYGYTF TGTGCCAGCAGCACGACAGTATTATATGGCTACACCTTC
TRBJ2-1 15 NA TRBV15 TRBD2 CATSIGGGMYNEQFF TGTGCCACCAGCATTGGCGGGGGGATGTACAATGAGCAGTTCTTC
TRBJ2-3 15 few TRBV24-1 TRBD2 CATSDRAGGPDTQYF TGTGCCACCAGTGATAGAGCGGGAGGACCAGATACGCAGTATTTT
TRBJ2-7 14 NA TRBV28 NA CASSPQRGGHEQYF TGTGCCAGCAGTCCCCAAAGGGGAGGACACGAGCAGTACTTC
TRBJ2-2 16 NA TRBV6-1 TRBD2 CASRSWGLADTGELFF TGTGCCAGCCGGAGTTGGGGACTAGCAGACACCGGGGAGCTGTTTTTT
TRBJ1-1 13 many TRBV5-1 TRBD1 CASRQGEATEAFF TGCGCCAGCAGACAGGGGGAGGCCACTGAAGCTTTCTTT
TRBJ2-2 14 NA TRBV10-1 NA CASSRQDITGELFF TGCGCCAGCAGCCGCCAAGACATCACCGGGGAGCTGTTTTTT
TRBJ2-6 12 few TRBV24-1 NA CATSFGANVLTF TGTGCCACCAGTTTTGGGGCCAACGTCCTGACTTTC
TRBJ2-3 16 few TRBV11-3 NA CASSLEGGQGIGTQYF TGTGCCAGCAGCTTAGAGGGGGGCCAGGGGATCGGTACGCAGTATTTT
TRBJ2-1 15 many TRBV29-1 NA CSSILGAAFYNEQFF TGCAGCTCCATCTTGGGGGCGGCTTTTTACAATGAGCAGTTCTTC
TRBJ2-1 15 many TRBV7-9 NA CASSSFRGRYNEQFF TGTGCCAGCAGCTCCTTCCGGGGGAGGTACAATGAGCAGTTCTTC
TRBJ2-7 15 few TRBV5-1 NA CASRVSGELSYEQYF TGCGCCAGCAGGGTATCAGGAGAACTCTCCTACGAGCAGTACTTC
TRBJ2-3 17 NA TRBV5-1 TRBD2 CASSTGLAALSTDTQYF TGCGCCAGCAGCACGGGACTAGCGGCCCTTAGCACAGATACGCAGTATTTT
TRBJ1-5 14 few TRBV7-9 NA CASSLTGRNQPQHF TGTGCCAGCAGCTTAACAGGACGCAATCAGCCCCAGCATTTT
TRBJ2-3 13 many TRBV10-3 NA CAISEIGADTQYF TGTGCCATCAGTGAGATTGGCGCAGATACGCAGTATTTT
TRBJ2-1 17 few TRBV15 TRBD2 CATSPRLAGAPRNEQFF TGTGCCACCAGCCCCCGACTAGCGGGGGCCCCGAGGAATGAGCAGTTCTTC
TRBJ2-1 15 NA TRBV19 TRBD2 CASTQGTSGSGEQFF TGTGCCAGTACCCAAGGGACTAGCGGGAGCGGTGAGCAGTTCTTC
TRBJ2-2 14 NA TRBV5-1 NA CASREGTNTGELFF TGCGCCAGCAGGGAGGGAACGAACACCGGGGAGCTGTTTTTT
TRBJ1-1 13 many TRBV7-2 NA CASSDGMNTEAFF TGTGCCAGCAGCGACGGGATGAACACTGAAGCTTTCTTT
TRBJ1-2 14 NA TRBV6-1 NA CASSGGLANYGYTF TGTGCCAGCAGTGGAGGGTTGGCTAACTATGGCTACACCTTC
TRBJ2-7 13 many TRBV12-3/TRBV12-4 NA CASSLTEATEQYF TGTGCCAGCAGTTTGACCGAAGCGACCGAGCAGTACTTC
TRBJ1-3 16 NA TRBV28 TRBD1 CASRMTGQGPGNTIYF TGTGCCAGCAGAATGACCGGACAGGGCCCTGGAAACACCATATATTTT
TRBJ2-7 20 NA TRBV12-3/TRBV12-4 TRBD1 CASSLFRWDRGGELSYEQYF TGTGCCAGCAGTTTATTCCGGTGGGACAGGGGAGGGGAACTGTCCTACGAGCAGTACTTC
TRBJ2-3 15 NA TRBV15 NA CATSRDRVGSNTQYF TGTGCCACCAGCAGAGATCGGGTCGGGAGTAATACGCAGTATTTT
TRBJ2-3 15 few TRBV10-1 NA CASSDQGLNADTQYF TGCGCCAGCAGTGATCAGGGGTTGAACGCAGATACGCAGTATTTT
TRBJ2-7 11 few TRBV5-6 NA CASTSRYEQYF TGTGCCAGCACTTCCCGGTACGAGCAGTACTTC
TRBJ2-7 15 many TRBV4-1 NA CASSLFRDSSYEQYF TGCGCCAGCAGTCTGTTCCGGGACTCCTCCTACGAGCAGTACTTC
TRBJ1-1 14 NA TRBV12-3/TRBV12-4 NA CASSFGLTGTEDFF TGTGCCAGCAGTTTCGGCCTCACCGGGACTGAAGATTTCTTT
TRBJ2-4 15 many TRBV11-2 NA CASSPSAGRINIQYF TGTGCCAGCAGCCCTAGCGCGGGTAGGATAAACATTCAGTACTTC
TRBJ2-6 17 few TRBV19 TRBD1 CASTPGQGVSGANVLTF TGTGCCAGTACCCCGGGACAGGGGGTCTCTGGGGCCAACGTCCTGACTTTC
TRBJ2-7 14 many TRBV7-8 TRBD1 CASSSRQGRYEQYF TGTGCCAGCAGCTCAAGACAGGGGCGGTACGAGCAGTACTTC
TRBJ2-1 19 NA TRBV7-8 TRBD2 CASSLRTSGRLSSYNEQFF TGTGCCAGCAGCTTGAGGACTAGCGGGAGACTATCCTCCTACAATGAGCAGTTCTTC
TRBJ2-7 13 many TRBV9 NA CASSDRYSYEQYF TGTGCCAGCAGCGACAGATATTCCTACGAGCAGTACTTC
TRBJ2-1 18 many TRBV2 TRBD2 CASRESRLAGVRYNEQFF TGTGCCAGCAGAGAATCTAGACTAGCGGGAGTTAGGTACAATGAGCAGTTCTTC
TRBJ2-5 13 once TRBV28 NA CASTSRDLETQYF TGTGCCAGCACGTCCAGGGACCTAGAGACCCAGTACTTC
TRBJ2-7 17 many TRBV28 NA CASSLSDGGGDPYEQYF TGTGCCAGCAGTTTATCCGATGGGGGTGGGGACCCCTACGAGCAGTACTTC
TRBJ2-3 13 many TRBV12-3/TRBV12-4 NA CASKAVSTDTQYF TGTGCCAGCAAGGCTGTGAGCACAGATACGCAGTATTTT